What follows is one T cell receptor (beta chain) and its context. The antigen is undetermined. The sample originates from a study of T cells in localized non-small cell lung cancer. The study's findings and limits: Longer overall survival was linked to higher blood T cell density. Adjacent lung held a median roughly 56 of the top 100 tumor clones. Investigators sequenced only a single tumor region, leaving heterogeneity possible. Uninvolved adjacent lung, not tumor, had the highest T cell clonality.

CDR3 size: 15 residues. V shed 0 bases and J 5 bases; nucleotides not matched to a gene: 5. Germline loops: CDR1 MGHRA, CDR2 YSYEKL. Sequencing was performed with immunoSEQ multiplex PCR; in TCRdb, only in-frame clones are kept and a portion is missing. This repertoire shows tens of thousands of clones, more than 85% found once; its top ten account for roughly 12%. The sequences come from peripheral blood mononuclear cells, collected before any cancer treatment. This rearrangement joins TRBV4-1 to TRBJ2-5; 8 bases map to TRBD2. The source is a female donor older than 55 with stage II lung adenocarcinoma. As DNA, the CDR3 is TGCGCCAGCAGCCAAGAGGGACTAGGGGTGGAGACCCAGTACTTC. The encoded protein is CASSQEGLGVETQYF.